The present T cell receptor (beta chain) was sequenced within a study of neoadjuvant nivolumab and ipilimumab in lung cancer. Study summary: The combination arm added day-1 ipilimumab 1 mg/kg to nivolumab 3 mg/kg on days 1, 15, 29. Findings and limits, study-wide: TCR clonality did not significantly correlate with pathologic tumor regression. Blood richness before therapy tracked richness in tumors resected after neoadjuvant therapy. Only a small number of samples underwent TCR sequencing.

Clones were read by immunoSEQ multiplex PCR, and TCRdb kept only the in-frame ones, dropping some. The profile covers roughly 18,000 clones, with 79% appearing a single time and around 8.1% taken by the ten largest. Remarks on this clone: Its specificity is not known.

The clonotype was recovered from an adult with non-small cell lung cancer. Sequencing used tumor tissue, obtained after neoadjuvant nivolumab, alone or with ipilimumab, at or shortly before surgery.

CDR3 sequence reads: CAWSVGQGALQPQHF. For the CDR3, the DNA is TGTGCCTGGAGTGTGGGACAGGGGGCACTTCAGCCCCAGCATTTT. The chain employs TRBV30 and TRBJ1-5; TRBD1 matches at 12 bases. This CDR3 is built from 15 residues. Trimming at V came to 0 bases and at J to 6 bases, leaving 3 bases not matched to a gene. Germline V gene sequence: CDR1 GTSNPN, CDR2 SVGIG (reference sequence).